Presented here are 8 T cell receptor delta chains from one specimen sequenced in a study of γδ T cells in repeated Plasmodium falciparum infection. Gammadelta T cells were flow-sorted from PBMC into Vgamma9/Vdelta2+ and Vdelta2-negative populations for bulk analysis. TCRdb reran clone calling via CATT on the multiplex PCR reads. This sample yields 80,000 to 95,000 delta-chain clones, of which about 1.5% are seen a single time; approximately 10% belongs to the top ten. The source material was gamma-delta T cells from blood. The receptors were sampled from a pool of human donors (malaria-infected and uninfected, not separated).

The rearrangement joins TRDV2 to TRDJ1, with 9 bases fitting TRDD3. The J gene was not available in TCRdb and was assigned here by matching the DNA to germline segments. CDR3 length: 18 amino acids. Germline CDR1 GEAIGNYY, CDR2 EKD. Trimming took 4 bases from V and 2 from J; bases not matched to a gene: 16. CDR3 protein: CACEYLRTGGNKTDKLIF. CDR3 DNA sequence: TGTGCCTGTGAGTACCTGCGTACTGGGGGAAATAAGACCGATAAACTCATCTTT.

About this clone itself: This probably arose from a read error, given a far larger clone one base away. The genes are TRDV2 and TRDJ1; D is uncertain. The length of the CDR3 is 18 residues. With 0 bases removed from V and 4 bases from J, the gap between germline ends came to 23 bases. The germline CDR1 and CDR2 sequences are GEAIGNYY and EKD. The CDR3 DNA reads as TGTGCCTGTGACACCGCGAGATTACCGTCTTCGAGGAACGATAAACTCATCTTT. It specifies CACDTARLPSSRNDKLIF.

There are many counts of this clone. CDR3 protein: CALGGNRMAPGDKLIF. The CDR3 DNA reads as TGTGCTCTTGGGGGTAACCGGATGGCGCCGGGGGATAAACTCATCTTT. The chain links TRDV1 to TRDJ1; no definite D call. Trimming took off 4 bases at V and 5 bases at J, with 20 bases between the two ends. Per germline, CDR1 TSWWSYY and CDR2 QGS. This CDR3 has 16 residues.

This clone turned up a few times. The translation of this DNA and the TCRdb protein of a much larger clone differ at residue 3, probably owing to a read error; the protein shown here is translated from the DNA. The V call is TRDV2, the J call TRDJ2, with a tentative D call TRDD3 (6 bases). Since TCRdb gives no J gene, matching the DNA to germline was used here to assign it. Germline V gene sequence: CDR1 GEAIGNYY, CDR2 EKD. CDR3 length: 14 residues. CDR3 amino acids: CARDPLRGDAQLFF. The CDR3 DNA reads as TGTGCCCGTGACCCGCTGAGGGGGGACGCACAACTCTTCTTT.

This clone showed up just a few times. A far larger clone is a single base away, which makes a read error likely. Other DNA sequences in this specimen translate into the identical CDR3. Here the CDR3 DNA reads TGTGCTCTTGGGGAACTCCCGTGTCCGTACCCAACCCTCTCTTTGACAGCACAACTCTTCTTT. As protein: CALGELPCPYPTLSLTAQLFF. The chain uses TRDV1 and TRDJ2; D is ambiguous. Between the trimmed V and J ends, which lost 0 bases and 0 bases, there was a span of 23 bases. The CDR3 has 21 amino acids. Germline V CDR1 and CDR2: TSWWSYY, QGS.

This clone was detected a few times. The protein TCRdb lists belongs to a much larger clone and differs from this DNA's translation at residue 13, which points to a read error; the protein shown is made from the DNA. The CDR3 DNA is TGTGCCTGTGACACCGTGGGGACCCAAGGGGATAAACCCATCTTT. This codes for CACDTVGTQGDKPIF. The V gene is given as TRDV2, and no J gene call is available; the D call in the table, TRDD3, was not verified against the DNA. This CDR3 contains 15 residues. Germline CDR1 GEAIGNYY, CDR2 EKD.

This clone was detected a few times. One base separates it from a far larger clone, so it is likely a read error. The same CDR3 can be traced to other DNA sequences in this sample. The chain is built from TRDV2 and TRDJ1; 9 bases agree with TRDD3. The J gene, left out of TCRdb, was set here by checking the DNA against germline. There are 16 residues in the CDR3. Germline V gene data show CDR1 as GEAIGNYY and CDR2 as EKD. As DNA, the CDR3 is TGTGCCTGTGACGGACTGGGGGAGCTGTACACTGATAAACTCATCTTT. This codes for CACDGLGELYTDKLIF.

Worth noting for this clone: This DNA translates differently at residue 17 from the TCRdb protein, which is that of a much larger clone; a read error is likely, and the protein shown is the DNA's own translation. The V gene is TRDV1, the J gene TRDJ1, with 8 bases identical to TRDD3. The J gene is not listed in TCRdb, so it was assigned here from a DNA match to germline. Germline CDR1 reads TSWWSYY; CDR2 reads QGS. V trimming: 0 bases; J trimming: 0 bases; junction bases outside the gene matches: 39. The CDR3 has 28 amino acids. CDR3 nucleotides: TGTGCTCTTGGGGAACTAAGAGGGTACCGTGGACCCGGATACTGGGGGGTACAATACCCCTACTACACCGATAAACTCATCTTT. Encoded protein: CALGELRGYRGPGYWGVQYPYYTDKLIF.